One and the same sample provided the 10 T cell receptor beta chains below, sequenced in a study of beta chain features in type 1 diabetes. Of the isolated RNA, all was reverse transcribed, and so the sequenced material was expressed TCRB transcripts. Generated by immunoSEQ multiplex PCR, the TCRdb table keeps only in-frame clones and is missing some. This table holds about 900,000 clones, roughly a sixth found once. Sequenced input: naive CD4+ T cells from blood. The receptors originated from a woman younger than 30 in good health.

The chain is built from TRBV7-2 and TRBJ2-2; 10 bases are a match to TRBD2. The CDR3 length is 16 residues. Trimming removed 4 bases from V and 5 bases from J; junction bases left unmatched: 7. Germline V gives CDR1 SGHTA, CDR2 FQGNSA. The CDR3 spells CASSSLAGVGTGELFF. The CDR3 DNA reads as TGTGCCAGCAGCTCTCTAGCGGGAGTGGGGACCGGGGAGCTGTTTTTT.

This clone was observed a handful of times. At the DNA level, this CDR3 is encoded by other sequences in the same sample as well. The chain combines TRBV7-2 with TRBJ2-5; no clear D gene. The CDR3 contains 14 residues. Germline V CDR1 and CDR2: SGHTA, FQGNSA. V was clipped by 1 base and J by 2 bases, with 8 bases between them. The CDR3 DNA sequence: TGTGCCAGCAGCTTAGGGGCGAATCAAGAGACCCAGTACTTC. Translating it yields CASSLGANQETQYF.

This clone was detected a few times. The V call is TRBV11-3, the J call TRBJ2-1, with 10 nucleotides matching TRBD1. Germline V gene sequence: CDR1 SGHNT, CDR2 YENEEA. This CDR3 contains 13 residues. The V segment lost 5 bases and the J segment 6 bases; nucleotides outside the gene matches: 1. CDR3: CASSRDRGNEQFF. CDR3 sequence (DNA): TGTGCCAGCAGCCGGGACAGGGGCAATGAGCAGTTCTTC.

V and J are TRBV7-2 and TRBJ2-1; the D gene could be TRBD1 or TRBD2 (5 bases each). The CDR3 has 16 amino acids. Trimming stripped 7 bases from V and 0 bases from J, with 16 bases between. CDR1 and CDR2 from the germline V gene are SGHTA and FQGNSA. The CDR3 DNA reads TGTGCCAGCACGCCAATGGGACCCCCCTCCTACAATGAGCAGTTCTTC. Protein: CASTPMGPPSYNEQFF.

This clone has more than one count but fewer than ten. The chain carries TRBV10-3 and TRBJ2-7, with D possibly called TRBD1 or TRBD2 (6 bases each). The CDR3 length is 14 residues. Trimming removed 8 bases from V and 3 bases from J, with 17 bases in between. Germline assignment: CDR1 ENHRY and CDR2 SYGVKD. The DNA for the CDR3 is TGTGCCATCGGTAGGGGGGCAGAGGTCTACGAGCAGTACTTC. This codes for CAIGRGAEVYEQYF.

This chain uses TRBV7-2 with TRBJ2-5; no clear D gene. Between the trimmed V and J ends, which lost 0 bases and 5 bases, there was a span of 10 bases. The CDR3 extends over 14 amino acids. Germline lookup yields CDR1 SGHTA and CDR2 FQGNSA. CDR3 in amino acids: CASSLARQSETQYF. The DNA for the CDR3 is TGTGCCAGCAGCTTAGCGCGACAATCGGAGACCCAGTACTTC.

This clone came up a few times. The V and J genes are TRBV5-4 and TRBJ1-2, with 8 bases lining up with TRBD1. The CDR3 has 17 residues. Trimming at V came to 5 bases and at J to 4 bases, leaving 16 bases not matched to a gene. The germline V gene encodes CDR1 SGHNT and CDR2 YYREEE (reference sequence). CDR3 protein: CASRRGTQTGAFYGYTF. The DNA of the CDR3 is TGTGCCAGCAGACGCGGGACCCAGACAGGGGCATTCTATGGCTACACCTTC.

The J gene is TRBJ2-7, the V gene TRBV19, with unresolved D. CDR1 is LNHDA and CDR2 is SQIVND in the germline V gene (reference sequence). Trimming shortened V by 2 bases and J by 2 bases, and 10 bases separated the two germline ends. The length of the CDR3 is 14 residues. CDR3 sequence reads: CASSINVETYEQYF. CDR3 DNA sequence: TGTGCCAGTAGTATAAACGTAGAAACCTACGAGCAGTACTTC. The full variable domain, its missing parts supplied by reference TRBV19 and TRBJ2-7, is DGGITQSPKYLFRKEGQNVTLSCEQNLNHDAMYWYRQDPGQGLRLIYYSQIVNDFQKGDIAEGYSVSREKKESFPLTVTSAQKNPTAFYLCASSINVETYEQYFGPGTRLTVT.

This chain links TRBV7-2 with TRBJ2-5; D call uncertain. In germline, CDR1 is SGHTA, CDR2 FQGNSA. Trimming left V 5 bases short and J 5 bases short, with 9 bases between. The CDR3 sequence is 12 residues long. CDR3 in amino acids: CASSQYPETQYF. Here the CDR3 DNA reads TGTGCCAGCAGCCAATATCCGGAGACCCAGTACTTC.

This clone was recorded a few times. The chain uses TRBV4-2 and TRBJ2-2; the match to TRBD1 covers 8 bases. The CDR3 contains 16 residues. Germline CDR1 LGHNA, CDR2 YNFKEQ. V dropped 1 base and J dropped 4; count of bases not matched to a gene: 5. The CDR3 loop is CASSQVGQGFTGELFF. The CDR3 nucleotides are TGTGCCAGCAGCCAAGTCGGACAGGGATTCACCGGGGAGCTGTTTTTT.